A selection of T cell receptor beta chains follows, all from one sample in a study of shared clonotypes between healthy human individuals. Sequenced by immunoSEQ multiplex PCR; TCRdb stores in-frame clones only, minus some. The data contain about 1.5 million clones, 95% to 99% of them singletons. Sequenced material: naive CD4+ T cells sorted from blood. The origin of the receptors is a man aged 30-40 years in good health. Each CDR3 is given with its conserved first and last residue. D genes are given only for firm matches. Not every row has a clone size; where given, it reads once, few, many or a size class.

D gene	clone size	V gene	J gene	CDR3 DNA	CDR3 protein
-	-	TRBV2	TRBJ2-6	TGTGCCAGCAGTGGGGATAGGGCTGGGGCCAACGTCCTGACTTTC	CASSGDRAGANVLTF
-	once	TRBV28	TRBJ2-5	TGTGCCAGCAGCAACAGGAGGACCGGGAAAGAGACCCAGTACTTC	CASSNRRTGKETQYF
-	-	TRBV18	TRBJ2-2	TGTGCCAGCTCGCAAGCGTCGACGAACACCGGGGAGCTGTTTTTT	CASSQASTNTGELFF
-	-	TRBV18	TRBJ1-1	TGTGCCAGCTCACCACAATTAGACGGTGAAGCTTTCTTT	CASSPQLDGEAFF
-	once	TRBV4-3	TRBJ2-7	TGCGCCAGCAGCCAAGTAGTCGGGGTCCCTACCTACGAGCAGTACTTC	CASSQVVGVPTYEQYF
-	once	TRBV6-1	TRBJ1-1	TGTGCCAGCAGCTCAGGGTTGGGGACTGAAGCTTTCTTT	CASSSGLGTEAFF
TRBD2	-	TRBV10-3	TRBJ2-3	TGTGCCATCGGCGCGGGAGGCTTAGATACGCAGTATTTT	CAIGAGGLDTQYF
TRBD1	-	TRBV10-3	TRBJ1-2	TGTGCCATCAGTGAGTCGAGGGGGCTGGGTGGCTACACCTTC	CAISESRGLGGYTF
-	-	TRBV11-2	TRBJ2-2	TGTGCCAGCAGCGCCGGGTGGGGCGCCGCGAACACCGGGGAGCTGTTTTTT	CASSAGWGAANTGELFF
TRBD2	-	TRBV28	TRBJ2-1	TGTGCCAGCAGTGTCCCGGGCAATCTAGCGGGATCCTACAATGAGCAGTTCTTC	CASSVPGNLAGSYNEQFF
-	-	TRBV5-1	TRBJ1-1	TGCGCCAGCAGTTATAACAGGGCGAACACTGAAGCTTTCTTT	CASSYNRANTEAFF
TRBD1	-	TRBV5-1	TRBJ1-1	TGCGCCAGCAGCTTGGTGCAGGGGGACACTGAAGCTTTCTTT	CASSLVQGDTEAFF
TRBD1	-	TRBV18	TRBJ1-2	TGTGCCAGCTCACCCCCCCGCGACAGGGGAGGCTACACCTTC	CASSPPRDRGGYTF
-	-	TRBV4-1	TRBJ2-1	TGCGCCAGCAGACGGGGGACAGACAATGAGCAGTTCTTC	CASRRGTDNEQFF
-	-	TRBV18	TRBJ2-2	TGTGCCAGCTCACCCGAGAACACCGGGGAGCTGTTTTTT	CASSPENTGELFF
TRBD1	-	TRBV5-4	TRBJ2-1	TGTGCCAGCAGCTCCCCAACGGGACAGCCCAATGAGCAGTTCTTC	CASSSPTGQPNEQFF
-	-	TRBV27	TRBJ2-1	TGTGCCAGCAGTTTACGGCGGACATACAATGAGCAGTTCTTC	CASSLRRTYNEQFF
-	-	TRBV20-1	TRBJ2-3	TGCAGTGCTAGCGGGAAAGATACGCAGTATTTT	CSASGKDTQYF
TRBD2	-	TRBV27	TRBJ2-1	TGTGCCAGCAGTTTGGTAGCAGCGGGAGGGCGAAGTGAGCAGTTCTTC	CASSLVAAGGRSEQFF
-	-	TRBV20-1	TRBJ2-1	TGCAGTGCTAGCAGCGGCGAGCAGTTCTTC	CSASSGEQFF
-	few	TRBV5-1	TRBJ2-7	TGCGCCAGCAGCACTGCGACTCCCCTGGAGCAGTACTTC	CASSTATPLEQYF
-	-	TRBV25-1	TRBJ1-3	TGTGCCAGCAGTGAGTGGACAGACCACACCATATATTTT	CASSEWTDHTIYF
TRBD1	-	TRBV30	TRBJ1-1	TGTGCCTGGAAGGTCAGGGGGCGGACTGAAGCTTTCTTT	CAWKVRGRTEAFF
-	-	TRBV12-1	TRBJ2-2	TGTGCCAGCAGCTTTGCGCGGGTCATGAACACCGGGGAGCTGTTTTTT	CASSFARVMNTGELFF
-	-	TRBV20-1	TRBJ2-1	TGCAGTGCTACTCGGAATGAGCAGTTCTTC	CSATRNEQFF
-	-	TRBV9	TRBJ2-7	TGTGCCAGCAGCCTCCGGGCCGGATACGAGCAGTACTTC	CASSLRAGYEQYF
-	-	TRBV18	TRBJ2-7	TGTGCCAGCTCACCACTGGCAGGAACCTACGAGCAGTACTTC	CASSPLAGTYEQYF
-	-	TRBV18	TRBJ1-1	TGTGCCAGCTCACTAACGGACACTGAAGCTTTCTTT	CASSLTDTEAFF
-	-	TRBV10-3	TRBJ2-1	TGTGCCACCAAACCCCCCGGGTCCAATGAGCAGTTCTTC	CATKPPGSNEQFF
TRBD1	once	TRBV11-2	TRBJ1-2	TGTGCCAGCAGCCCGTACGGGACAGGTCTCTCTGGGTATGGCTACACCTTC	CASSPYGTGLSGYGYTF
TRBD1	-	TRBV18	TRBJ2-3	TGTGCCAGCTCACCAAGGACAGGGAGCACAGATACGCAGTATTTT	CASSPRTGSTDTQYF
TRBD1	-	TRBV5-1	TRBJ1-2	TGCGCCAGCAGCCGGAATAGACAGGGGGAAACTTATGGCTACACCTTC	CASSRNRQGETYGYTF